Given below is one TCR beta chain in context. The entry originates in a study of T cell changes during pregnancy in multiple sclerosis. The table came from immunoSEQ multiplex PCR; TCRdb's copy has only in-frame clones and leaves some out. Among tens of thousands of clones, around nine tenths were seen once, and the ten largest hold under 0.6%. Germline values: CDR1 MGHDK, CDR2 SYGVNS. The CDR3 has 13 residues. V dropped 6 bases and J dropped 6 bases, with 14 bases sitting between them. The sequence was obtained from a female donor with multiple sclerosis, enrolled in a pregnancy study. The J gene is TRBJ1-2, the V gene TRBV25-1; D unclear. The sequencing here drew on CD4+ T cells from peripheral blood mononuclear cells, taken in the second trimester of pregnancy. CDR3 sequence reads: CASSPSRSDGYTF. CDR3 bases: TGTGCCAGCAGCCCCTCCCGTAGTGATGGCTACACCTTC.